This paragraph reports one T cell receptor beta chain. The source of the sample is a study of cytomegalovirus exposure and HLA in healthy donors. V was shortened by 3 bases and J by 5 bases, with 11 bases between the two germline ends. The germline V gene encodes CDR1 SGHTS and CDR2 YDEGEE. The CDR3 loop spans 13 amino acids. Use of 60 Vbeta and 13 Jbeta primers characterized the PCR. Assay used: immunoSEQ multiplex PCR; TCRdb lists only in-frame clones, some missing. Of 220,000 or so clones in the sample, more than 65% are singletons; the top ten hold 1.8%. The sequenced sample consisted of PBMCs. The chain employs TRBV5-8 and TRBJ1-2, with D hard to call. The sequence was obtained from a woman in her 30s in good health and CMV-seronegative. CDR3 region: CASSSEARYGYTF. The CDR3 DNA follows: TGTGCCAGCAGCTCCGAGGCCAGATATGGCTACACCTTC. The entire variable domain, with the rest obtained from reference TRBV5-8 and TRBJ1-2, is as follows: EAGVTQSPTHLIKTRGQQATLRCSPISGHTSVYWYQQALGLGLQFLLWYDEGEERNRGNFPPRFSGRQFPNYSSELNVNALELEDSALYLCASSSEARYGYTFGSGTRLTVV.